These 21 T cell receptor beta chains were sequenced from one sample in a study of blood T cell repertoires in COVID-19. Profiling relied on immunoSEQ multiplex PCR, and the TCRdb table lists in-frame clones only, not all of them. The table has some 100,000 clones, around 80% seen once. The sample comprised peripheral blood. These receptor sequences come from a human donor in a cohort sampled during active or convalescent COVID-19.

V usage is TRBV11-3 and J usage is TRBJ2-3; D unresolved. V was trimmed by 4 bases and J by 2 bases, leaving 10 bases between them. Germline V lookup: CDR1 SGHNT, CDR2 YENEEA. The CDR3 spans 14 residues. DNA for the CDR3: TGTGCCAGCAGCTCCGAACCTACCACAGATACGCAGTATTTT. Protein sequence: CASSSEPTTDTQYF. The full variable domain, rest sourced from reference TRBV11-3 and TRBJ2-3, is EAGVVQSPRYKIIEKKQPVAFWCNPISGHNTLYWYLQNLGQGPELLIRYENEEAVDDSQLPKDRFSAERLKGVDSTLKIQPAELGDSAVYLCASSSEPTTDTQYFGPGTRLTVL.

The chain carries TRBV21-1 and TRBJ2-5; no check of the table's D call, TRBD2, against the DNA was made. TRBV21-1 is recorded as a pseudogene. This CDR3 region has 13 residues. The CDR3 nucleotides are TGTGCCAGCAGCAAAGCCTCGGAAGAGACCCAGTACTTC. This translates into CASSKASEETQYF.

CDR3 sequence: CATESGRREQFF. CDR3 in DNA: TGTGCCACAGAAAGCGGGAGACGTGAGCAGTTCTTC. The rearrangement joins TRBV19 to TRBJ2-1; the match to TRBD2 covers 8 bases. V was clipped by 10 bases and J by 9 bases; unmatched bases: 8. Germline loops: CDR1 LNHDA, CDR2 SQIVND (reference sequence). CDR3 length: 12 residues.

The chain recombines TRBV6-5 with TRBJ1-4; D call uncertain. V was clipped by 2 bases and J by 0 bases, with 7 bases between them. This CDR3 is built from 15 residues. Germline V gene sequence: CDR1 MNHEY, CDR2 SVGAGI. The DNA for the CDR3 is TGTGCCAGCAGTTACCACATCTCAACTAATGAAAAACTGTTTTTT. Protein sequence: CASSYHISTNEKLFF.

V and J are TRBV7-9 and TRBJ1-4; 8 nucleotides agree with TRBD1. There are 15 residues in the CDR3. The V segment lost 4 bases and the J segment 5 bases; nucleotides outside the gene matches: 6. The V gene's germline CDR1 is SEHNR and CDR2 FQNEAQ (reference sequence). The CDR3 nucleotides read TGTGCCAGCAGCTGGGACAGGTCGCTAAATGAAAAACTGTTTTTT. This translates into CASSWDRSLNEKLFF.

V usage is TRBV6-5 and J usage is TRBJ2-7, with TRBD1 as a possible D gene (6 bases). V was trimmed by 2 bases and J by 2 bases, leaving 16 bases between them. The CDR3 is 16 residues long. The germline V gene has CDR1 MNHEY and CDR2 SVGAGI. In nucleotides, the CDR3 is TGTGCCAGCAGTTACCGCCCAACAGGGATGCCCTACGAGCAGTACTTC. Amino acid sequence: CASSYRPTGMPYEQYF.

The chain is built from TRBV11-3 and TRBJ2-7; 9 bases map to TRBD2. Trimming removed 0 bases from V and 7 bases from J; junction bases left unmatched: 7. The CDR3 sequence is 15 residues long. From germline, CDR1 is SGHNT and CDR2 YENEEA. The CDR3 reads CASSLDGLAGREQYF. DNA of the CDR3: TGTGCCAGCAGCTTAGATGGGCTAGCGGGAAGGGAGCAGTACTTC.

This chain connects TRBV9 to TRBJ1-3; 7 positions agree with TRBD1. In germline, CDR1 is SGDLS, CDR2 YYNGEE. V shed 4 bases, J shed 4 bases, and the junction held 5 bases outside the gene matches. This CDR3 region has 14 residues. In DNA, the CDR3 is TGTGCCAGCAGCAAAACAGGGGACGGAAACACCATATATTTT. Its protein is CASSKTGDGNTIYF.

This clone was counted between two and nine times. The genes are TRBV6-4 and TRBJ1-1; 8 bases fit TRBD1. The CDR3 loop spans 13 amino acids. CDR1 is MRHNA, CDR2 SNTAGT, per germline. The ends lost 6 bases at V and 3 bases at J; junction bases unmatched: 3. The CDR3, as DNA: TGTGCCAGCAGGCACAGGGGGGACACTGAAGCTTTCTTT. Its translation: CASRHRGDTEAFF.

The J gene is TRBJ1-2, the V gene TRBV6-5; D perhaps matches TRBD1 (6 bases). This CDR3 region has 14 residues. Germline V lookup: CDR1 MNHEY, CDR2 SVGAGI. V was cut by 6 bases and J by 5 bases, with 16 bases left in between. The CDR3 reads CASRSRDTSYGYTF. DNA for the CDR3: TGTGCCAGCAGGTCCCGGGACACTAGTTATGGCTACACCTTC.

The chain couples TRBV7-2 to TRBJ2-7; 10 positions match TRBD2. V trimming: 1 base; J trimming: 6 bases; junction bases outside the gene matches: 6. The CDR3 runs 15 residues. Germline V gene lookup returns CDR1 SGHTA and CDR2 FQGNSA. The CDR3 sequence is CASSLVGSGRTEQYF. The CDR3 DNA reads as TGTGCCAGCAGCTTAGTGGGTAGCGGGAGGACCGAGCAGTACTTC. Based on the CDR3 plus reference TRBV7-2 and TRBJ2-7, the full variable domain is GAGVSQSPSNKVTEKGKDVELRCDPISGHTALYWYRQSLGQGLEFLIYFQGNSAPDKSGLPSDRFSAERTGGSVSTLTIQRTQQEDSAVYLCASSLVGSGRTEQYFGPGTRLTVT.

V gene TRBV5-1 combines with J gene TRBJ2-7, with 7 nucleotides matching TRBD2. After removal of 0 bases from V and 3 bases from J, the junction contained 15 bases not matched to a gene. CDR3 length: 18 amino acids. CDR1 and CDR2 (germline): SGHRS, YFSETQ. The CDR3 region is CASSLAWAGLAANYEQYF. The CDR3, as DNA: TGCGCCAGCAGCTTGGCCTGGGCGGGGCTAGCGGCCAACTACGAGCAGTACTTC.

This sequence joins TRBV24-1 and TRBJ1-1, with unresolved D. The CDR3 has 13 amino acids. Trimming took off 4 bases at V and 1 base at J, with 6 bases between the two ends. Germline loops: CDR1 KGHDR, CDR2 SFDVKD. CDR3 DNA: TGTGCCACCAGTGACTACGCGAACACTGAAGCTTTCTTT. This sequence encodes CATSDYANTEAFF.

This chain connects TRBV7-2 to TRBJ2-7, with a tentative D call TRBD2 (6 bases). V was pared by 4 bases and J by 1 base, with 17 bases between. This CDR3 has 16 residues. Germline CDR1 reads SGHTA; CDR2 reads FQGNSA. CDR3 region: CASSSRAGKGSYEQYF. CDR3 coding DNA: TGTGCCAGCAGCTCGCGTGCGGGGAAGGGTTCCTACGAGCAGTACTTC.

This chain joins TRBV6-2 or TRBV6-3 and TRBJ2-1, with TRBD2 matching over 11 bases. The trim removed 2 bases at V and 9 bases at J, leaving 6 bases unmatched. Germline lookup yields CDR1 MNHEY and CDR2 SVGEGT. The CDR3 loop spans 15 amino acids. In nucleotides, the CDR3 is TGTGCCAGCAGTTACCCCACTAGCGGGAGAGGTGAGCAGTTCTTC. Translation: CASSYPTSGRGEQFF.

This clone was recorded a few times. The chain is built from TRBV3-1 (or the pseudogene TRBV3-2) and TRBJ2-3, with D possibly matching TRBD1 (5 bases). The CDR3 runs 16 residues. Germline CDR1 and CDR2: LGHDT and YNNKEL (reference sequence). Trimming shortened V by 1 base and J by 0 bases, and 11 bases separated the two germline ends. The CDR3 nucleotides are TGTGCCAGCAGCCAAGGACAGCTTTCTAGCACAGATACGCAGTATTTT. Its translation is CASSQGQLSSTDTQYF.

This clone was detected only once. J is TRBJ2-3 and V is TRBV18, with unresolved D. CDR1 and CDR2 (germline): KGHSH, LQKENI. The CDR3 has 13 amino acids. The germline V and J ends were trimmed by 2 bases and 1 base, with 4 bases remaining between them. The CDR3 reads CASSPSGTDTQYF. The CDR3 bases are TGTGCCAGCTCACCATCAGGCACAGATACGCAGTATTTT. Looking up the rest from reference TRBV18 and TRBJ2-3 gives the full variable domain: NAGVMQNPRHLVRRRGQEARLRCSPMKGHSHVYWYRQLPEEGLKFMVYLQKENIIDESGMPKERFSAEFPKEGPSILRIQQVVRGDSAAYFCASSPSGTDTQYFGPGTRLTVL.

V gene TRBV19 combines with J gene TRBJ1-4; 10 nucleotides align to TRBD1. V gave up 3 bases and J gave up 5 bases; unmatched junction bases: 12. The CDR3 sequence is 18 residues long. The V gene's germline CDR1 is LNHDA and CDR2 SQIVND (reference sequence). In nucleotides, the CDR3 is TGTGCCAGTAGTATCCCGGGACAGGGGCAAAATAGGAATGAAAAACTGTTTTTT. Translating it yields CASSIPGQGQNRNEKLFF.

The chain couples TRBV27 to TRBJ1-1; 7 nucleotides align to TRBD1. This CDR3 has 17 residues. V lost 5 bases, J lost 5 bases, and 17 bases stayed unmatched. CDR1 and CDR2 (germline): MNHEY, SMNVEV (reference sequence). CDR3 DNA sequence: TGTGCCAGCAGTCCCTACTCCGGGACAGCTGGGAGGACTGAAGCTTTCTTT. Encoded protein: CASSPYSGTAGRTEAFF.

This clone was detected many times. The chain is built from TRBV11-2 and TRBJ2-2; D might be TRBD2 (5 bases). Germline assignment: CDR1 SGHAT and CDR2 FQNNGV. The CDR3 consists of 15 residues. With 7 bases removed from V and 5 bases from J, the gap between germline ends came to 17 bases. The CDR3 DNA reads TGTGCCAGCACCTCGTGGCTAGCCCAGACCGGGGAGCTGTTTTTT. Translation: CASTSWLAQTGELFF.

The chain links TRBV4-3 to TRBJ2-3; TRBD1 matches 7 bases. Germline V gene data show CDR1 as LGHNA and CDR2 as YSLEER. Trimming cost V 1 base and J 7 bases; bases outside gene matches: 8. CDR3 length: 15 amino acids. CDR3 sequence reads: CASSQGQGMGNTQYF. Here the CDR3 DNA reads TGCGCCAGCAGCCAAGGACAGGGAATGGGGAATACGCAGTATTTT.